A single sample gave rise to the 7 T cell receptor beta chains below, sequenced in a study of shared clonotypes between healthy human individuals. Assay used: immunoSEQ multiplex PCR; TCRdb lists only in-frame clones, some missing. The table includes roughly 2,500,000 clones, 80% to 95% detected once. Sequenced sample: naive CD4+ T cells from PBMCs. As to subset: CD45RA+ positively selected. The receptors derive from a man aged 18 to 29 in good health. Some clones in this sample may be carry-over from other donors' samples.

The chain uses TRBV2 and TRBJ2-2; TRBD1 is a possible D gene (6 bases). CDR1 is SNHLY and CDR2 is FYNNEI in the germline V gene. There are 13 residues in the CDR3. Trimming took off 6 bases at V and 10 bases at J, with 15 bases between the two ends. This chain's CDR3 is CASRSDSIKELFF. For the CDR3, the DNA is TGTGCCAGCAGGTCGGACAGCATAAAGGAGCTGTTTTTT.

This clone has a single count. The V and J genes are TRBV5-1 and TRBJ1-4; TRBD1 is a possible D gene (6 bases). The germline V gene encodes CDR1 SGHRS and CDR2 YFSETQ. This CDR3 spans 14 amino acids. With 4 bases removed from V and 8 bases from J, the gap between germline ends came to 15 bases. The CDR3 nucleotides read TGCGCCAGCAGCCCCCCCCTGACAGGAGAAAAACTGTTTTTT. It specifies CASSPPLTGEKLFF.

The J gene is TRBJ1-4, the V gene TRBV25-1; D is unresolved. This CDR3 contains 15 residues. Germline V lookup: CDR1 MGHDK, CDR2 SYGVNS. V was shortened by 6 bases and J by 0 bases, with 11 bases between the two germline ends. Here the CDR3 reads CASSPPAATNEKLFF. The CDR3 bases are TGTGCCAGCAGCCCCCCGGCTGCAACTAATGAAAAACTGTTTTTT.

This rearrangement joins TRBV5-4 to TRBJ2-2; 7 positions agree with TRBD1. CDR1 is SGHNT, CDR2 YYREEE, per germline (reference sequence). Losses at the gene ends were 3 bases for V and 7 bases for J; bases not matched to a gene: 6. The CDR3 loop spans 14 amino acids. This CDR3 reads CASSWGQHGGELFF. The DNA of the CDR3 is TGTGCCAGCAGCTGGGGACAGCACGGCGGGGAGCTGTTTTTT.

J is TRBJ2-5 and V is TRBV7-8; TRBD2 agrees at 7 bases. This CDR3 is built from 14 residues. Germline lookup yields CDR1 SGHVS and CDR2 FQNEAQ. V trimming: 4 bases; J trimming: 2 bases; junction bases outside the gene matches: 4. The CDR3 bases are TGTGCCAGCAGCTCCTCTAGCGGTCAAGAGACCCAGTACTTC. Translation: CASSSSSGQETQYF.

Concerning this clone: This CDR3 is also generated by other DNA sequences in the sample. The V call is TRBV7-3, the J call TRBJ2-3; D assignment may be TRBD1 or TRBD2 (5 bases each). From germline, CDR1 is SGHTA and CDR2 FQGTGA. Deletions cut 6 bases from V and 3 bases from J, with 13 bases between. The CDR3 loop spans 14 amino acids. The CDR3 DNA follows: TGTGCCAGCAGTCTCGGGACGGTAACAGATACGCAGTATTTT. This codes for CASSLGTVTDTQYF.

This clone was picked up one time. This chain uses TRBV2 with TRBJ2-3, with TRBD2 as a possible D gene (7 bases). Per germline, CDR1 SNHLY and CDR2 FYNNEI. V gave up 6 bases and J gave up 1 base, with 26 bases separating them. CDR3 length: 19 residues. The CDR3 sequence is CASRGGASGPPGGTDTQYF. In DNA form, the CDR3 reads TGTGCCAGCAGGGGGGGGGCTAGCGGTCCCCCCGGTGGCACAGATACGCAGTATTTT.